The entry below describes one TCR beta chain. Germline CDR1 LGHNA, CDR2 YSLEER. The CDR3 extends over 15 amino acids. J gave up 1 base and V 4 bases, and 4 bases lay outside the gene matches. Symptom resolution, clearance, or two negative PCRs marked donors in Cohort 3 as recovered. This table comes from immunoSEQ multiplex PCR, and its TCRdb copy is limited to in-frame clones, with some not included. Here the sample spans roughly 400,000 clones, 87% being singletons. The entry originates in a study of blood T cell repertoires in COVID-19. Study information: The United States, Italy and Spain were the sources of the acute and convalescent COVID-19 samples. PBMCs, B-cell-depleted T cells, or T cells were the source of the cDNA or gDNA that made up the material.

The sequencing sample was made of PBMCs or T cells enriched from blood (not recorded which). This chain links TRBV4-3 with TRBJ2-1; 7 nucleotides align to TRBD2. The receptor was isolated from a woman between 45 and 65 years old who had recovered from COVID-19. CDR3 DNA: TGCGCCAGCAGCCTTCGGGGGGTATCCTACAATGAGCAGTTCTTC. This sequence encodes CASSLRGVSYNEQFF.